These 29 T cell receptor beta chains originate from one sample sequenced in a study of blood T cells in healthy people across ages. The authors ran a second PCR of roughly 7 to 11 cycles using a sample-barcoded 5' primer and a J-beta primer mix. A single record per CDR3 protein comes from TCRdb applying MiXCR to the 5' RACE reads. The sample contains over a million distinct CDR3 sequences, around two fifths of which appear only once. The sequenced material came from blood. The receptors shown here come from a woman between 18 and 29 years old in good health.

The chain recombines TRBV20-1 with TRBJ2-5; TRBD2 is a possible D gene (6 bases). CDR1 is DFQATT, CDR2 SNEGSKA, per germline (reference sequence). This CDR3 has 12 amino acids. V lost 6 bases and J lost 5, with 13 bases in between. DNA for the CDR3: TGCAGTGCCAGCCGGGAGTCTGAGACCCAGTACTTC. Translated: CSASRESETQYF.

This clonotype was seen a few times. The chain has TRBV29-1 and TRBJ2-5; D ambiguous. V dropped 6 bases and J dropped 1 base, with 6 bases sitting between them. CDR1 SQVTM and CDR2 ANQGSEA come from the germline V gene. The length of the CDR3 is 11 residues. Here the CDR3 reads CSVKFQETQYF. CDR3 in DNA: TGCAGCGTCAAGTTCCAAGAGACCCAGTACTTC. Drawing the rest from reference TRBV29-1 and TRBJ2-5, the complete variable domain is SAVISQKPSRDICQRGTSLTIQCQVDSQVTMMFWYRQQPGQSLTLIATANQGSEATYESGFVIDKFPISRPNLTFSTLTVSNMSPEDSSIYLCSVKFQETQYFGPGTRLLVL.

The chain uses TRBV10-2 and TRBJ1-2; possibly TRBD1 for D (6 bases). The CDR3 has 14 residues. Looked up from germline, CDR1 is WSHSY and CDR2 is SAAADI. Trimming took 4 bases from V and 8 from J, leaving 17 bases between them. CDR3 sequence reads: CASSVGPGAGGYTF. CDR3 bases: TGCGCCAGCAGTGTGGGCCCAGGGGCCGGGGGCTACACCTTC.

This clonotype was counted a few times. The chain combines TRBV4-1 with TRBJ2-7; 7 bases line up with TRBD1. Trimming at V came to 1 base and at J to 4 bases, leaving 16 bases not matched to a gene. The CDR3 has 18 residues. CDR1 is MGHRA and CDR2 is YSYEKL in the germline V gene. In DNA form, the CDR3 reads TGCGCCAGCAGCCAAGTAGGTGTCCAGGACAGGAAAGGGTACGAGCAGTACTTC. This sequence encodes CASSQVGVQDRKGYEQYF.

A remark on this clonotype: At one end the junction does not follow the germline gene, possibly because of a read error. The chain links TRBV27 to TRBJ2-4; tentative D call: TRBD2 (5 bases). The J call is doubtful: the DNA matches TRBJ2-7 better. This CDR3 region has 15 residues. Per the germline V gene, CDR1 is MNHEY and CDR2 is SMNVEV (reference sequence). The CDR3 protein is CTSRNPGSAAYEQYF. The CDR3, as DNA: TGTACCAGCAGAAATCCGGGATCGGCGGCCTACGAGCAGTACTTC.

The J gene is TRBJ2-5, the V gene TRBV7-6, with no clear D. The J call is uncertain, as TRBJ2-7 better fits the DNA end. Germline values: CDR1 SGHVS, CDR2 FNYEAQ. The CDR3 loop spans 15 amino acids. In nucleotides, the CDR3 is TGTGCCAGCAGCTTAGAAGCTCGGTCTGAGGACGAGCAGTACTTC. As protein: CASSLEARSEDEQYF.

CDR3: CSADPGLAGVYNEQFF. The CDR3 DNA reads as TGCAGTGCTGACCCGGGACTAGCGGGAGTCTACAATGAGCAGTTCTTC. The genes are TRBV20-1 and TRBJ2-1, with 14 bases matching TRBD2. The CDR3 spans 16 residues. V lost 5 bases to trimming and J lost 3 bases; unmatched junction nucleotides: 6. Germline CDR1 reads DFQATT; CDR2 reads SNEGSKA (reference sequence).

On this clonotype itself: It may be a read error: a sequence one base away is much more abundant. The genes are TRBV27 and TRBJ2-1, with D hard to call. CDR1 is MNHEY, CDR2 SMNVEV, per germline (reference sequence). This CDR3 is 11 amino acids long. Trimming took off 5 bases at V and 5 bases at J, with 4 bases between the two ends. CDR3 bases: TGTGCCAGCAGTATCCACAATGAGCAGTTCTTC. It specifies CASSIHNEQFF.

V and J are TRBV3-1 and TRBJ2-3; 9 nucleotides match TRBD2. CDR3 length: 16 residues. The J segment lost 2 bases and the V segment lost 3 bases, leaving 6 bases of the junction unmatched. Germline loops: CDR1 LGHDT, CDR2 YNNKEL (reference sequence). The CDR3 is CASSQTPGLATDTQYF. The CDR3 DNA sequence: TGTGCCAGCAGCCAGACCCCGGGACTAGCCACAGATACGCAGTATTTT.

The chain links TRBV6-1 to TRBJ2-3; D perhaps matches TRBD2 (6 bases). CDR3 length equals 14 residues. Per germline, CDR1 MNHNS and CDR2 SASEGT. Trimming shortened V by 8 bases and J by 2 bases, and 14 bases separated the two germline ends. The CDR3 nucleotides read TGTGCCAGCCCCCGGGGCGGGAACACAGATACGCAGTATTTT. This sequence encodes CASPRGGNTDTQYF.

Only a few counts were recorded for this clonotype. The rearrangement uses TRBV12-3 or TRBV12-4 and TRBJ1-5; tentatively, D is TRBD1 (6 bases). V lost 8 bases and J lost 8, with 16 bases in between. The CDR3 runs 13 residues. The CDR3 spells CASAQGGLKPQHF. The CDR3 DNA follows: TGTGCCAGCGCACAGGGTGGGTTGAAGCCCCAGCATTTT.

This clonotype has a single count. This chain connects TRBV5-1 to TRBJ2-2, with a possible D match to TRBD2 (6 bases). Trimming removed 1 base from V and 5 bases from J, with 15 bases in between. Per the germline V gene, CDR1 is SGHRS and CDR2 is YFSETQ. This CDR3 spans 16 amino acids. The CDR3 nucleotides read TGCGCCAGCAGCTTGAGACTATCGGGAGTAACCGGGGAGCTGTTTTTT. Residues: CASSLRLSGVTGELFF.

This clonotype occurred a few times. The chain uses TRBV19 and TRBJ2-5; the match to TRBD1 covers 8 bases. Trimming removed 3 bases from V and 2 bases from J; junction bases left unmatched: 8. The CDR3 spans 16 residues. Per the germline V gene, CDR1 is LNHDA and CDR2 is SQIVND (reference sequence). The CDR3 DNA sequence: TGTGCCAGTAGTATGGGGGGACAGGACGGTCAAGAGACCCAGTACTTC. Protein sequence: CASSMGGQDGQETQYF.

Concerning this clonotype: An end of the junction does not agree with germline; a read error may underlie this. The V gene is TRBV6-5, the J gene TRBJ2-1; 9 nucleotides agree with TRBD2. The CDR3 has 16 residues. Per the germline V gene, CDR1 is MNHEY and CDR2 is SVGAGI. CDR3 region: CASSKIAGTSYNEQFF. The CDR3 DNA follows: TGTGCCAGCAGTAAAATTGCCGGGACTAGCTACAACGAGCAGTTCTTC.

This clonotype was seen once. The genes are TRBV9 and TRBJ2-7; 10 nucleotides line up with TRBD2. V lost 4 bases to trimming and J lost 7 bases; unmatched junction nucleotides: 8. The germline V gene encodes CDR1 SGDLS and CDR2 YYNGEE. The CDR3 consists of 14 residues. The CDR3 spells CASSRLLAGNEQYF. The CDR3 DNA follows: TGTGCCAGCAGCCGATTACTAGCGGGGAATGAGCAGTACTTC.

This clonotype was seen a single time. The chain recombines TRBV5-1 with TRBJ2-7, with 9 bases that match TRBD2. The J segment lost 2 bases and the V segment lost 8 bases, leaving 11 bases of the junction unmatched. The germline V gene encodes CDR1 SGHRS and CDR2 YFSETQ. The CDR3 runs to 15 residues. The CDR3 DNA follows: TGCGCCAGTAGCATAGAGGGACTAGCCACCTACGAGCAGTACTTC. This translates into CASSIEGLATYEQYF.

The gene calls are TRBV6-5 and TRBJ2-4, with D maybe TRBD1 (5 bases). Germline V gene sequence: CDR1 MNHEY, CDR2 SVGAGI. The CDR3 covers 13 residues. Trimming removed 7 bases at V and 7 bases at J, with 14 bases between. The CDR3 region has the DNA TGTGCCAGCACCCAAGGACAAACCAACATTCAGTACTTC. Translating gives CASTQGQTNIQYF.

This clonotype was seen a few times. The rearrangement uses TRBV9 and TRBJ2-7; D might be TRBD1 or TRBD2, each matching 5 bases. The CDR3 is 13 amino acids. CDR1 and CDR2 from the germline V gene are SGDLS and YYNGEE. V was cut by 2 bases and J by 4 bases, with 10 bases left in between. In nucleotides, the CDR3 is TGTGCCAGCAGCGTTGAGGGGCTATACGAGCAGTACTTC. Its protein product is CASSVEGLYEQYF.

The chain employs TRBV27 and TRBJ1-2, with TRBD1 matching over 7 bases. V shed 0 bases and J 5 bases; nucleotides not matched to a gene: 6. This CDR3 comprises 15 residues. In germline, CDR1 is MNHEY, CDR2 SMNVEV (reference sequence). The CDR3 protein is CASSLSLGTVYGYTF. CDR3 bases: TGTGCCAGCAGTTTATCGTTAGGGACAGTATATGGCTACACCTTC.

This clonotype was recorded once. The chain couples TRBV19 to TRBJ1-1; unclear D gene. This CDR3 spans 11 amino acids. Germline V gene sequence: CDR1 LNHDA, CDR2 SQIVND (reference sequence). Trimming cost V 11 bases and J 4 bases, with 11 bases left between them. The CDR3 nucleotides read TGTGCCGCCAAGTTGGCCACTGAAGCTTTCTTT. Protein: CAAKLATEAFF.

In its sample, this clonotype was seen many times. This rearrangement joins TRBV30 to TRBJ1-2, with unresolved D. The germline V gene encodes CDR1 GTSNPN and CDR2 SVGIG (reference sequence). CDR3 length: 13 amino acids. V lost 4 bases to trimming and J lost 2 bases, with 11 bases between them. The CDR3 reads CAWKKGFNYGYTF. The CDR3 nucleotides are TGTGCCTGGAAAAAGGGTTTCAACTATGGCTACACCTTC.

V usage is TRBV29-1 and J usage is TRBJ2-1; D gene unclear. V was clipped by 6 bases and J by 0 bases, with 12 bases between them. The V gene's germline CDR1 is SQVTM and CDR2 ANQGSEA. This CDR3 contains 14 residues. The CDR3, as DNA: TGCAGCGTGAGGCCTAGGGACTCCTACAATGAGCAGTTCTTC. As protein: CSVRPRDSYNEQFF.

The CDR3 spells CSARDSRSNQPQHF. The CDR3 DNA reads as TGCAGTGCTAGAGATTCCAGGAGCAATCAGCCCCAGCATTTT. The rearrangement joins TRBV20-1 to TRBJ1-5; D remains ambiguous. V dropped 0 bases and J dropped 1 base, with 7 bases sitting between them. In germline, CDR1 is DFQATT, CDR2 SNEGSKA (reference sequence). The CDR3 extends over 14 amino acids.

V gene TRBV2 combines with J gene TRBJ2-3; the D gene could be TRBD1 or TRBD2 (6 bases each). Germline V lookup: CDR1 SNHLY, CDR2 FYNNEI. The CDR3 loop spans 12 amino acids. V was pared by 11 bases and J by 2 bases, with 11 bases between. CDR3 region: CAGGLVTDTQYF. The CDR3 DNA reads as TGTGCCGGGGGGCTAGTCACAGATACGCAGTATTTT.

This clonotype was detected only a few times. V usage is TRBV12-3 or TRBV12-4 and J usage is TRBJ2-6; D not certain. CDR3 size: 15 residues. V was clipped by 5 bases and J by 4 bases, with 12 bases between them. As DNA, the CDR3 is TGTGCCAGCAGTCACAGTTCTGGGGGGGCCAACGTCCTGACTTTC. Protein sequence: CASSHSSGGANVLTF.

The CDR3 protein is CASSPGASGVTYEQYF. For the CDR3, the DNA is TGTGCCAGCTCACCAGGCGCTAGCGGGGTTACCTACGAGCAGTACTTC. The rearrangement uses TRBV18 and TRBJ2-7; 9 positions agree with TRBD2. The CDR3 covers 16 residues. Germline values: CDR1 KGHSH, CDR2 LQKENI. The trim removed 2 bases at V and 2 bases at J, leaving 7 bases unmatched. Variable domain in full (rest from reference TRBV18 and TRBJ2-7): NAGVMQNPRHLVRRRGQEARLRCSPMKGHSHVYWYRQLPEEGLKFMVYLQKENIIDESGMPKERFSAEFPKEGPSILRIQQVVRGDSAAYFCASSPGASGVTYEQYFGPGTRLTVT.

The sample holds a few counts of this clonotype. The CDR3 bases are TGCAGTGCTAGTAGCGGGACAGCCTACGAGCAGTACTTC. Translating gives CSASSGTAYEQYF. J is TRBJ2-7 and V is TRBV20-1, with D maybe TRBD2 (8 bases). This CDR3 is built from 13 residues. Germline CDR1 and CDR2: DFQATT and SNEGSKA (reference sequence). V lost 3 bases to trimming and J lost 2 bases, with 11 bases between them.

On this clonotype itself: This may come from a read error, since a much larger clone is one base off. This sequence joins TRBV7-2 and TRBJ2-1; D gene uncertain. There are 12 residues in the CDR3. Germline V gene data show CDR1 as SGHTA and CDR2 as FQGNSA. CDR3: CVSSPMGNEQFF. In nucleotides, the CDR3 is TGTGTCAGCAGCCCCATGGGCAATGAGCAGTTCTTC.

The chain recombines TRBV29-1 with TRBJ1-2, with TRBD1 matching over 7 bases. The V gene's germline CDR1 is SQVTM and CDR2 ANQGSEA. This CDR3 region has 14 residues. Trimming cost V 4 bases and J 1 base; bases outside gene matches: 6. The chain's CDR3 is CSVVPQGVNYGYTF. The CDR3 nucleotides are TGCAGCGTTGTACCGCAGGGGGTTAACTATGGCTACACCTTC.